This TCR beta chain was sequenced for a study of cytomegalovirus exposure and HLA in healthy donors. Primers included in the PCR were 60 Vbeta and 13 Jbeta primers. Sequencing used immunoSEQ multiplex PCR; TCRdb keeps in-frame clones, though not all of them. The sample has 80,000 to 130,000 clones; roughly 75% are singletons. The sample holds one count of this clone. The junction shows a germline mismatch at one end, possibly a read error. The germline gives CDR1 SSHAT, CDR2 FNYEAQ (reference sequence). This CDR3 contains 20 residues. This sequence originates from a woman younger than 35 in good health and CMV-seropositive. The gene calls are TRBV7-7 and TRBJ2-6, with D maybe TRBD1 (6 bases). Sequencing used PBMCs. The CDR3 loop is CASSLAPTQGFPSGANILTF. The CDR3 DNA reads TGTGCTAGCAGCTTAGCCCCCACACAGGGTTTCCCCTCTGGGGCCAACATCCTGACTTTC.